These 14 T cell receptor beta chains were sequenced from one sample in a study of T cell responses to AZD1222 COVID-19 vaccine. Only in-frame clones appear in the TCRdb table, and some are missing; sequencing was by immunoSEQ multiplex PCR. The repertoire consists of 150,000 to 180,000 clones, with about 88% occurring once and the leading ten covering around 18%. The sequencing here drew on peripheral blood, taken on day 0 of AZD1222 vaccination. These receptors originate from an adult in good health.

The rearrangement joins TRBV18 to TRBJ1-3; D not resolved. This CDR3 has 12 residues. Looked up from germline, CDR1 is KGHSH and CDR2 is LQKENI. The germline V and J ends were trimmed by 5 bases and 4 bases, with 6 bases remaining between them. The CDR3 coding sequence is TGTGCCAGCTCAGAGGACGGAAACACCATATATTTT. Translated, it gives CASSEDGNTIYF.

This sequence joins TRBV5-4 and TRBJ1-2; no firm D call. Trimming took off 3 bases at V and 7 bases at J, with 16 bases between the two ends. Germline V gene lookup returns CDR1 SGHNT and CDR2 YYREEE (reference sequence). CDR3 size: 14 residues. Written as DNA, the CDR3 is TGTGCCAGCAGCTCGCCGGGGTCCCCAGGTGGCTACACCTTC. Translated: CASSSPGSPGGYTF.

The chain links TRBV29-1 to TRBJ1-2, with 7 bases fitting TRBD1. The germline V gene has CDR1 SQVTM and CDR2 ANQGSEA. The CDR3 runs to 13 residues. After removal of 4 bases from V and 4 bases from J, the junction contained 6 bases not matched to a gene. The CDR3 DNA is TGCAGCGTTGGTAGGGGGCCCAGCTATGGCTACACCTTC. This gives the protein CSVGRGPSYGYTF.

Only a few counts were recorded for this clone. The CDR3 nucleotides are TGTGCCAGCAGCGTTTCATTCGGGGAGCTGTTTTTT. Amino acid sequence: CASSVSFGELFF. This chain joins TRBV9 and TRBJ2-2; D gene ambiguous. The germline V gene has CDR1 SGDLS and CDR2 YYNGEE. Trimming left V 2 bases short and J 7 bases short, with 6 bases between. CDR3 length: 12 residues.

The chain uses TRBV9 and TRBJ2-7; TRBD2 might be the D (5 bases). Germline CDR1 and CDR2: SGDLS and YYNGEE. The CDR3 extends over 12 amino acids. V was shortened by 4 bases and J by 3 bases, with 8 bases between the two germline ends. The CDR3 loop reads CASSSRDYEQYF. CDR3 DNA: TGTGCCAGCAGCAGCCGGGACTACGAGCAGTACTTC.

This sequence joins TRBV30 and TRBJ1-6; D ambiguous. This CDR3 has 18 amino acids. CDR1 GTSNPN and CDR2 SVGIG come from the germline V gene (reference sequence). V lost 3 bases to trimming and J lost 8 bases, with 26 bases between them. The CDR3 sequence: CAWSLRPTPTTRDSPLHF. Here the CDR3 DNA reads TGTGCCTGGAGCCTCCGTCCCACGCCTACAACGCGGGATTCACCCCTCCACTTT.

This clone was observed a single time. V gene TRBV18 combines with J gene TRBJ1-4, with D maybe TRBD1 (5 bases). This CDR3 comprises 13 residues. Trimming took 7 bases from V and 5 from J, leaving 11 bases between them. Germline-derived CDR1 and CDR2 are KGHSH and LQKENI. The CDR3 is CASFGGTNEKLFF. In DNA, the CDR3 is TGTGCCAGCTTCGGAGGGACGAATGAAAAACTGTTTTTT.

The CDR3 DNA is TGTGCCATCAGTGGGGGCAATCAGCCCCAGCATTTT. Protein: CAISGGNQPQHF. The chain has TRBV10-3 and TRBJ1-5; D call uncertain. The CDR3 totals 12 residues. Germline values: CDR1 ENHRY, CDR2 SYGVKD. Trimming stripped 4 bases from V and 2 bases from J, with 3 bases between.

This clone was seen more than once but under ten times. The gene calls are TRBV2 and TRBJ2-7, with D possibly matching TRBD2 (5 bases). The CDR3 has 12 residues. V was shortened by 8 bases and J by 4 bases, with 12 bases between the two germline ends. Per the germline V gene, CDR1 is SNHLY and CDR2 is FYNNEI. This chain's CDR3 is CASGLARYEQYF. The CDR3 region has the DNA TGTGCCAGCGGGCTAGCCAGGTACGAGCAGTACTTC. The whole variable domain, remainder taken from reference TRBV2 and TRBJ2-7, is EPEVTQTPSHQVTQMGQEVILRCVPISNHLYFYWYRQILGQKVEFLVSFYNNEISEKSEIFDDQFSVERPDGSNFTLKIRSTKLEDSAMYFCASGLARYEQYFGPGTRLTVT.

The V call is TRBV2, the J call TRBJ2-1; D gene unclear. Deletions cut 8 bases from V and 5 bases from J, with 10 bases between. The CDR3 runs to 12 residues. Germline assignment: CDR1 SNHLY and CDR2 FYNNEI. As DNA, the CDR3 is TGTGCCAGCGTGCTGGGTAACAATGAGCAGTTCTTC. It yields the protein CASVLGNNEQFF.

This clone was seen just once. This rearrangement joins TRBV5-1 to TRBJ2-4, with D perhaps TRBD2 (6 bases). The V gene's germline CDR1 is SGHRS and CDR2 YFSETQ. V was shortened by 0 bases and J by 9 bases, with 10 bases between the two germline ends. This CDR3 region has 13 residues. CDR3 DNA sequence: TGCGCCAGCAGCTTGGGGCAGGGAGGCATTCAGTACTTC. It yields the protein CASSLGQGGIQYF.

The V gene is TRBV11-3, the J gene TRBJ1-6, with 8 bases aligning to TRBD1. V gave up 5 bases and J gave up 1 base; unmatched junction bases: 4. CDR3 length: 16 amino acids. Germline-derived CDR1 and CDR2 are SGHNT and YENEEA. CDR3 protein: CASSPGGRSYNSPLHF. The CDR3 nucleotides are TGTGCCAGCAGCCCAGGGGGCAGATCCTATAATTCACCCCTCCACTTT.

The J gene is TRBJ2-5, the V gene TRBV19; TRBD2 is a possible D gene (5 bases). Per the germline V gene, CDR1 is LNHDA and CDR2 is SQIVND (reference sequence). The V and J ends lost 6 bases and 4 bases respectively, with 9 bases between them. The CDR3 extends over 12 amino acids. The CDR3: CASSPGGETQYF. Here the CDR3 DNA reads TGTGCCAGTAGCCCTGGAGGAGAGACCCAGTACTTC.

The J gene is TRBJ2-5, the V gene TRBV7-2, with TRBD2 identical over 10 bases. V gave up 5 bases and J gave up 4 bases; unmatched junction bases: 7. CDR1 and CDR2 (germline): SGHTA, FQGNSA. The CDR3 spans 15 residues. The CDR3 DNA sequence: TGTGCCAGCAGCAGCGGGGGGGCATTTGTAGAGACCCAGTACTTC. This encodes CASSSGGAFVETQYF.